The subject of this entry is one T cell receptor beta chain. Time point described: patch test 1, 2 weeks after DPC sensitization. Treatment defined: therapeutic diphenylcyclopropenone sensitization with weekly scalp DPC. The data originate from a study of human T cells and chemical hapten exposure. TCRdb reprocessed the RACE reads via MiXCR and lists one record per CDR3 protein. The sample includes fewer than 95,000 distinct CDR3 sequences, about 10% of them seen just once. The length of the CDR3 is 11 residues. J is TRBJ2-7 and V is TRBV21-1; whether TRBD1, the table's D call, matches the DNA was not checked. TRBV21-1 has pseudogene status. The source was whole blood, collected in connection with sensitization to the hapten diphenylcyclopropenone (DPC). The TCR comes from a man aged 40-50 years with alopecia areata. Some clones in this sample may be carry-over from other donors' samples. CDR3 sequence: CASLQAYEQYV. The CDR3 nucleotides read TGTGCCAGCTTACAGGCCTACGAGCAGTACGTC.